The TCR beta chain described here comes from a study of cytomegalovirus exposure and HLA in healthy donors. Study as a whole: Early on, a data release was issued that held roughly 80 million unique TCRs from HLA-typed donors.

With respect to this clone: Its antigen is not known. Other DNA sequences of this sample code for an identical CDR3.

Points from the study as a whole: Associated with HLA alleles at 0.05 false discovery rate in a later analysis were about 17,000 TCR beta sequences. Some segments of the V type, notably TRBV6-2 and TRBV6-3, were excluded as indistinguishable.

Germline loops: CDR1 MNHNS, CDR2 SASEGT. The V gene lost 4 bases and the J gene lost 1 base, with 11 bases spanning the gap. CDR3 length equals 14 residues. With 60 Vbeta and 13 Jbeta primers, the PCR was carried out. Profiling relied on immunoSEQ multiplex PCR, and the TCRdb table lists in-frame clones only, not all of them. The sample includes about 190,000 clones, 78% seen only once; the top ten take about 6%. The sequenced sample consisted of PBMCs. This chain links TRBV6-1 with TRBJ2-7, with a possible D match to TRBD1 (6 bases). The clonotype was recovered from a woman aged 25 to 39 in good health and CMV-seropositive. CDR3 DNA sequence: TGTGCCAGCAGTGCCCGGACAGAGTCCTACGAGCAGTACTTC. Its protein is CASSARTESYEQYF.